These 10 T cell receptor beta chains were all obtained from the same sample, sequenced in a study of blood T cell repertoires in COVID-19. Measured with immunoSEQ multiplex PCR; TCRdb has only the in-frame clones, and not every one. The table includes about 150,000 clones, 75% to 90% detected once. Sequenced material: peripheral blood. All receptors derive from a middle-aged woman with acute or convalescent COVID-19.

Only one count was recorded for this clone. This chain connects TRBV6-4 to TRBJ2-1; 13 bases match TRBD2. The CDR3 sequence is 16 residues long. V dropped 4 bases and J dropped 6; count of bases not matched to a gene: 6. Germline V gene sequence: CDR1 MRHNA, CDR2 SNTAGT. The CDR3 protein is CASSASGTSGANEQFF. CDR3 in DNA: TGTGCCAGCAGTGCTTCCGGGACTAGCGGGGCCAATGAGCAGTTCTTC.

CDR3 amino acids: CASSAAGIFSGNTIYF. The CDR3 nucleotides are TGTGCCAGCAGCGCGGCGGGTATATTCTCTGGAAACACCATATATTTT. V usage is TRBV5-5 and J usage is TRBJ1-3; D unclear. V was shortened by 4 bases and J by 0 bases, with 14 bases between the two germline ends. Germline V gives CDR1 SGHKS, CDR2 YYEKEE (reference sequence). The CDR3 covers 16 residues.

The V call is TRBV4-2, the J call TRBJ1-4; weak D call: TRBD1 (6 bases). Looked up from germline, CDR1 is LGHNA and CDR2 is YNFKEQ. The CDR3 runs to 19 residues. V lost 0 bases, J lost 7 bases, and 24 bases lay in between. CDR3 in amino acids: CASSQDLIGLQGWGEKLFF. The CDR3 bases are TGTGCCAGCAGCCAAGATCTCATAGGCTTACAGGGATGGGGTGAAAAACTGTTTTTT.

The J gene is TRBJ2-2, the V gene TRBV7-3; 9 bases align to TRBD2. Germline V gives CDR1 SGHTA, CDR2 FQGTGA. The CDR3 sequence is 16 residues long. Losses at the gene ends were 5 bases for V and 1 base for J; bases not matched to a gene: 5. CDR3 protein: CASSPVSGGNTGELFF. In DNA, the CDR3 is TGTGCCAGCAGCCCGGTTAGCGGGGGGAACACCGGGGAGCTGTTTTTT.

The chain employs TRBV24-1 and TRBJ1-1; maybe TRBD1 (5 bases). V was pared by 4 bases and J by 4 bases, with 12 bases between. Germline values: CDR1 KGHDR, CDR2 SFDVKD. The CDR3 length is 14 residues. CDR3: CATSDPVRATEAFF. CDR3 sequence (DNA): TGTGCCACCAGTGACCCCGTCAGGGCCACTGAAGCTTTCTTT.

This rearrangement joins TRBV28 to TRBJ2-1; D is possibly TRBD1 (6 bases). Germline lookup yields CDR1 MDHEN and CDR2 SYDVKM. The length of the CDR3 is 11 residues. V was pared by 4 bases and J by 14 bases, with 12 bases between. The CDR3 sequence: CASSSDRKEFF. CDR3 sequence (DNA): TGTGCCAGCAGTTCCGACAGGAAGGAGTTCTTC.

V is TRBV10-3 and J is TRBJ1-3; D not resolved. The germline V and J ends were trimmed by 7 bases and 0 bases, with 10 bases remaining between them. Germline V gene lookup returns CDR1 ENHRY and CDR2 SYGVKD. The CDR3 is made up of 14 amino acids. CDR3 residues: CAITIDNSGNTIYF. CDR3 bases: TGTGCCATCACGATAGATAACTCTGGAAACACCATATATTTT.

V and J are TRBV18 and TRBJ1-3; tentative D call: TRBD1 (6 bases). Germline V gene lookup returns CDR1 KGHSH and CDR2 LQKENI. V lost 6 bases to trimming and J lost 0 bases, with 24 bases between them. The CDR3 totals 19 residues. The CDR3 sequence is CASSPNLRTALYSGNTIYF. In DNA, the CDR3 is TGTGCCAGCTCGCCCAATCTCCGGACAGCTTTGTACTCTGGAAACACCATATATTTT.

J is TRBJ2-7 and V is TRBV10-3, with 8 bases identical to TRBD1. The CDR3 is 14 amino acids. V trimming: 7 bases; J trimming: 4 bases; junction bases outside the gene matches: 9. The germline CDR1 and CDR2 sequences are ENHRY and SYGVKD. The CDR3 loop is CAIKPGQDTYEQYF. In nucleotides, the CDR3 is TGTGCCATCAAACCGGGACAGGATACATACGAGCAGTACTTC.

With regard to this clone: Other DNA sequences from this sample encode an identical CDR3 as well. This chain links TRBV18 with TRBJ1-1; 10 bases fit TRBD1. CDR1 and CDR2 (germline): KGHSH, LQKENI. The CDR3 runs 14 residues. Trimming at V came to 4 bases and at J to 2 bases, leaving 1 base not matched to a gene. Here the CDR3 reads CASSRDRGNTEAFF. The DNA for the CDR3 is TGTGCCAGCTCACGGGACAGGGGTAACACTGAAGCTTTCTTT. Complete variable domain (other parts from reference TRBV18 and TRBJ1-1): NAGVMQNPRHLVRRRGQEARLRCSPMKGHSHVYWYRQLPEEGLKFMVYLQKENIIDESGMPKERFSAEFPKEGPSILRIQQVVRGDSAAYFCASSRDRGNTEAFFGQGTRLTVV.